A single sample is the source of the 20 T cell receptor beta chains below, sequenced in a study of post-analysis software for immune sequencing data. Findings of the study overall: In patients, TRBV5-6, TRBV5-1 and TRBV20-1 belonged to four or five TRBV segments found more frequently than in controls.

Antigen specificity for these receptors is unknown. The TCR beta cDNA libraries carried unique molecular identifiers. TCRdb re-called the PCR reads through MiXCR, storing one row per CDR3 protein. The sample lists about 400,000 distinct CDR3 sequences, less than 40% seen once, with 13% in the top ten. The sample consisted of blood. These receptors all stem from a girl aged 5-17 years with multiple sclerosis.

V is TRBV20-1 and J is TRBJ2-7, with TRBD2 matching 8 bases. The CDR3 is made up of 16 amino acids. J lost 5 bases, V lost 2 bases, and 14 bases had no gene match. Germline values: CDR1 DFQATT, CDR2 SNEGSKA (reference sequence). CDR3 loop: CSARSGLADQQDEQYF. CDR3 sequence (DNA): TGCAGTGCTAGATCCGGACTAGCCGATCAACAGGACGAGCAGTACTTC.

This clonotype was counted between two and nine times. The chain combines TRBV12-5 with TRBJ1-2; D is uncertain. In germline, CDR1 is LGHNT, CDR2 FRNRAP. Trimming pared 4 bases from V and 4 bases from J, leaving 13 bases between. The CDR3 length is 14 residues. In DNA form, the CDR3 reads TGTGCTAGTGGTTCCGGCCTTGGTTTCTATGGCTACACCTTC. Translating it yields CASGSGLGFYGYTF.

There are a few counts of this clonotype. CDR3: CASSQGARGHTEAFF. The CDR3 nucleotides are TGCGCCAGCAGCCAAGGCGCCCGCGGGCACACTGAAGCTTTCTTT. The chain combines TRBV4-1 with TRBJ1-1; D not resolved. The germline CDR1 and CDR2 sequences are MGHRA and YSYEKL. The CDR3 is made up of 15 amino acids. Trimming took 1 base from V and 3 from J, leaving 12 bases between them.

The rearrangement joins TRBV2 to TRBJ2-4; tentative D call: TRBD1 (7 bases). The DNA matches TRBJ2-5 better at its end, which makes the J call doubtful. CDR1 is SNHLY and CDR2 is FYNNEI in the germline V gene. This CDR3 is 15 amino acids long. CDR3 nucleotide sequence: TGTGCCAGCAGTGAAGCTGGAGGGGGCTTAGAGACCCAGTACTTC. Amino acids: CASSEAGGGLETQYF.

The chain joins TRBV7-2 to TRBJ1-1; unclear D gene. The V gene's germline CDR1 is SGHTA and CDR2 FQGNSA. This CDR3 spans 14 amino acids. Trimming removed 5 bases from V and 5 bases from J, with 15 bases in between. CDR3 DNA: TGTGCCAGCAGCCGGCCGGCCCGGGGAACTGAAGCTTTCTTT. It is translated as CASSRPARGTEAFF.

In its sample, this clonotype was seen a few times. The chain combines TRBV13 with TRBJ2-6; D possibly matches TRBD1 or TRBD2 (5 bases each). This CDR3 is built from 17 residues. Germline V gene data show CDR1 as PRHDT and CDR2 as FYEKMQ (reference sequence). The ends were cut back, 3 bases at V and 1 base at J, with 13 bases in the middle. CDR3 region: CASSLSPGRSGANVLTF. The CDR3, as DNA: TGTGCCAGCAGCTTGAGCCCGGGGCGGTCTGGGGCCAACGTCCTGACTTTC. Together with reference TRBV13 and TRBJ2-6, the CDR3 gives the full variable domain: AAGVIQSPRHLIKEKRETATLKCYPIPRHDTVYWYQQGPGQDPQFLISFYEKMQSDKGSIPDRFSAQQFSDYHSELNMSSLELGDSALYFCASSLSPGRSGANVLTFGAGSRLTVL.

J is TRBJ2-7 and V is TRBV6-5; tentatively, D is TRBD1 (5 bases). Looked up from germline, CDR1 is MNHEY and CDR2 is SVGAGI. The CDR3 runs to 16 residues. Trimming shortened V by 2 bases and J by 3 bases, and 17 bases separated the two germline ends. CDR3 nucleotides: TGTGCCAGCAGTTACACGTTAGGGGATTTGGGCTACGAGCAGTACTTC. This encodes CASSYTLGDLGYEQYF.

The chain recombines TRBV7-9 with TRBJ1-1; D possibly corresponds to TRBD1 (6 bases). The CDR3 runs to 14 residues. V was clipped by 4 bases and J by 5 bases, with 14 bases between them. Germline V lookup: CDR1 SEHNR, CDR2 FQNEAQ (reference sequence). CDR3 in DNA: TGTGCCAGCAGCTCCATCCGGGGGCGTACTGAAGCTTTCTTT. Encoded protein: CASSSIRGRTEAFF.

The chain uses TRBV5-1 and TRBJ2-5; D possibly matches TRBD1 or TRBD2 (6 bases each). The CDR3 extends over 16 amino acids. Germline CDR1 reads SGHRS; CDR2 reads YFSETQ. V was pared by 4 bases and J by 0 bases, with 16 bases between. The CDR3 region has the DNA TGCGCCAGCAGCCAAGGGACCGGGGGCTACCAAGAGACCCAGTACTTC. Protein product: CASSQGTGGYQETQYF. The entire variable domain, with the rest obtained from reference TRBV5-1 and TRBJ2-5, is as follows: KAGVTQTPRYLIKTRGQQVTLSCSPISGHRSVSWYQQTPGQGLQFLFEYFSETQRNKGNFPGRFSGRQFSNSRSEMNVSTLELGDSALYLCASSQGTGGYQETQYFGPGTRLLVL.

The CDR3 sequence is CASSLDDSLQQYF. In DNA form, the CDR3 reads TGTGCCAGCAGCTTAGACGACAGTCTTCAGCAGTACTTC. V is TRBV7-3 and J is TRBJ2-5; maybe TRBD1 (5 bases). Germline V gene lookup returns CDR1 SGHTA and CDR2 FQGTGA. The CDR3 has 13 amino acids. Deletions cut 2 bases from V and 11 bases from J, with 15 bases between.

The V and J genes are TRBV5-1 and TRBJ2-3; 7 bases align to TRBD2. J gave up 2 bases and V 0 bases, and 9 bases lay outside the gene matches. Per the germline V gene, CDR1 is SGHRS and CDR2 is YFSETQ. This CDR3 contains 17 residues. The CDR3 region has the DNA TGCGCCAGCAGCTTGGCTAGGGGCGGGGGACCCACAGATACGCAGTATTTT. This codes for CASSLARGGGPTDTQYF.

This chain connects TRBV4-1 to TRBJ2-4; TRBD1 aligns across 10 bases. The end of the DNA is better explained by TRBJ2-7, so the J call may be wrong. Looked up from germline, CDR1 is MGHRA and CDR2 is YSYEKL. The CDR3 is 15 amino acids. The CDR3 DNA reads as TGCGCCAGCAGCCAATTGCCGGGACAGGGGTACGAGCAGTACTTC. It yields the protein CASSQLPGQGYEQYF.

The chain links TRBV29-1 to TRBJ1-2; D gene uncertain. V was shortened by 0 bases and J by 0 bases, with 8 bases between the two germline ends. CDR1 is SQVTM and CDR2 is ANQGSEA in the germline V gene. This CDR3 contains 14 residues. The CDR3: CSVEDTTANYGYTF. As DNA, the CDR3 is TGCAGCGTTGAAGATACGACGGCTAACTATGGCTACACCTTC.

The V gene is TRBV20-1, the J gene TRBJ2-7; TRBD1 matches at 8 bases. In germline, CDR1 is DFQATT, CDR2 SNEGSKA (reference sequence). The CDR3 length is 15 residues. The V gene end was trimmed by 1 base and the J gene end by 3 bases; junction bases not matched to a gene: 8. CDR3 protein: CSARGRTGWGYEQYF. The CDR3 region has the DNA TGCAGTGCTAGAGGGAGGACAGGGTGGGGCTACGAGCAGTACTTC.

The sample holds a few counts of this clonotype. Germline and junction disagree at one end, which may indicate a read error. The chain employs TRBV5-1 and TRBJ2-3; no firm D call. The CDR3 extends over 15 amino acids. CDR1 SGHRS and CDR2 YFSETQ come from the germline V gene. The CDR3 DNA follows: TGCGCCAACAGCTCAGACCCACGGTCCACAGATACGCAGTATTTT. Amino acids: CANSSDPRSTDTQYF.

There are a few counts of this clonotype. In nucleotides, the CDR3 is TGTGCCAGCAGCCAAGCTATGGGACTAGGAAAAAACATTCAGTACTTC. Translation: CASSQAMGLGKNIQYF. This chain connects TRBV14 to TRBJ2-4, with 8 bases fitting TRBD2. The CDR3 totals 16 residues. The V segment lost 1 base and the J segment 4 bases; nucleotides outside the gene matches: 6. Per germline, CDR1 SGHDN and CDR2 FVKESK.

This clonotype was detected a few times. The CDR3 sequence is CASSLDSGVNEQFF. CDR3 sequence (DNA): TGCGCCAGCAGCTTGGATTCCGGGGTCAATGAGCAGTTCTTC. The chain has TRBV5-1 and TRBJ2-1; D is perhaps TRBD2 (5 bases). The CDR3 spans 14 residues. The germline V and J ends were trimmed by 0 bases and 6 bases, with 10 bases remaining between them. The germline V gene encodes CDR1 SGHRS and CDR2 YFSETQ.

This clonotype was detected a few times. V usage is TRBV16 and J usage is TRBJ1-2; D gene ambiguous. The germline V and J ends were trimmed by 0 bases and 4 bases, with 15 bases remaining between them. Germline V gene lookup returns CDR1 KGHSY and CDR2 FQNENV. The CDR3 extends over 16 amino acids. Here the CDR3 reads CASSQSWRQPPYGYTF. In DNA, the CDR3 is TGTGCCAGCAGCCAATCTTGGAGGCAGCCTCCCTATGGCTACACCTTC.

This clonotype was recorded a few times. This CDR3 reads CASSHGQGEILEQYF. The CDR3 nucleotides read TGTGCCAGCAGCCACGGACAGGGGGAAATTCTGGAGCAGTACTTC. This chain joins TRBV28 and TRBJ2-7, with TRBD1 matching 10 bases. Germline-derived CDR1 and CDR2 are MDHEN and SYDVKM. Trimming removed 6 bases from V and 7 bases from J; junction bases left unmatched: 12. This CDR3 has 15 residues.

The chain recombines TRBV24-1 with TRBJ2-1, with D perhaps matching TRBD1 or TRBD2 (5 bases each). Trimming pared 0 bases from V and 9 bases from J, leaving 5 bases between. CDR1 is KGHDR and CDR2 is SFDVKD in the germline V gene. This CDR3 has 12 amino acids. The CDR3 DNA follows: TGTGCCACCAGTGATTTGGGGACTGAGCAGTTCTTC. Its translation is CATSDLGTEQFF.